These 20 T cell receptor beta chains came from one sample sequenced in a study of T-cell reconstitution after alpha-beta-depleted transplantation in children. Unique molecular identifiers were incorporated into the prepared TCRbeta library. TCRdb re-derived calls from the PCR reads in MiXCR, one entry per CDR3 protein. The data show 200,000 to 250,000 distinct CDR3 sequences, 9.7% seen once. The sequencing used PBMCs from the stem cell graft donor, collected from the stem cell graft. These receptors were collected from a human donor who donated a stem cell graft to a child with SCID.

This clonotype came up many times. V and J are TRBV12-3 or TRBV12-4 and TRBJ2-3; 12 nucleotides agree with TRBD1. V shed 6 bases and J 4 bases; nucleotides not matched to a gene: 5. CDR3 length equals 15 residues. CDR3 DNA sequence: TGTGCCAGCAGCCGAGGGACAGGGGGCCCAGATACGCAGTATTTT. Residues: CASSRGTGGPDTQYF.

This clonotype showed up just a few times. The J gene is TRBJ2-1, the V gene TRBV3-1, with 9 bases matching TRBD1. The CDR3 extends over 20 amino acids. The V and J ends lost 0 bases and 5 bases, in that order; junction bases with no gene match: 17. The V gene's germline CDR1 is LGHDT and CDR2 YNNKEL (reference sequence). In DNA form, the CDR3 reads TGTGCCAGCAGCCAAGACCCCTGGGACAGGGAGGCCCTGGGCAACAATGAGCAGTTCTTC. The encoded protein is CASSQDPWDREALGNNEQFF.

V gene TRBV29-1 combines with J gene TRBJ2-1; a possible D gene is TRBD2 (5 bases). Trimming removed 6 bases from V and 8 bases from J, with 20 bases in between. The CDR3 consists of 14 residues. Germline V lookup: CDR1 SQVTM, CDR2 ANQGSEA. The CDR3 spells CSVPSRYPEDEQFF. CDR3 DNA sequence: TGCAGCGTGCCGTCCCGCTACCCGGAGGATGAGCAGTTCTTC.

This clonotype was recorded at least ten times. The V and J genes are TRBV6-1 and TRBJ2-3; D is ambiguous. CDR3 length equals 13 residues. V gave up 7 bases and J gave up 8 bases, with 16 bases separating them. Germline-derived CDR1 and CDR2 are MNHNS and SASEGT. The CDR3 spells CASTETSVGTQYF. In DNA form, the CDR3 reads TGTGCCAGCACTGAGACGAGCGTAGGTACGCAGTATTTT.

J is TRBJ2-7 and V is TRBV27; 12 nucleotides align to TRBD2. This CDR3 spans 18 amino acids. J lost 4 bases, V lost 5 bases, and 15 bases had no gene match. Germline V gene lookup returns CDR1 MNHEY and CDR2 SMNVEV (reference sequence). CDR3 protein: CASSPLLTSGGTRYEQYF. CDR3 coding DNA: TGTGCCAGCAGTCCCTTACTGACTAGCGGGGGCACCAGGTACGAGCAGTACTTC.

This clonotype was seen many times. This chain links TRBV24-1 with TRBJ1-1; maybe TRBD1 (6 bases). This CDR3 is 14 amino acids long. Trimming removed 5 bases at V and 0 bases at J, with 9 bases between. Germline V CDR1 and CDR2: KGHDR, SFDVKD. CDR3 bases: TGTGCCACCAGTGCGACAGGCGTGAACACTGAAGCTTTCTTT. Protein product: CATSATGVNTEAFF.

The chain links TRBV3-1 to TRBJ1-1; tentatively, D is TRBD1 (6 bases). V was cut by 4 bases and J by 0 bases, with 15 bases left in between. The germline V gene encodes CDR1 LGHDT and CDR2 YNNKEL (reference sequence). There are 16 residues in the CDR3. CDR3 sequence: CASSLQGSGMNTEAFF. CDR3 nucleotide sequence: TGTGCCAGCAGCCTACAGGGTTCGGGGATGAACACTGAAGCTTTCTTT.

There are a few counts of this clonotype. This chain joins TRBV7-9 and TRBJ2-5; 8 nucleotides match TRBD2. Germline CDR1 SEHNR, CDR2 FQNEAQ (reference sequence). CDR3 length: 16 amino acids. V was pared by 4 bases and J by 3 bases, with 10 bases of the junction left unmatched. CDR3 in DNA: TGTGCCAGCAGCTCGGGGGGGGTGCCTGGGAAAGAGACCCAGTACTTC. Translation: CASSSGGVPGKETQYF.

Ten or more counts support this clonotype. The CDR3 here is CASSFAGLAGGQTQYF. The CDR3 DNA sequence: TGTGCCAGCAGTTTTGCCGGACTAGCGGGGGGTCAGACCCAGTACTTC. The chain joins TRBV12-3 or TRBV12-4 to TRBJ2-5; TRBD2 matches 14 bases. CDR3 length: 16 residues. Trimming at V came to 3 bases and at J to 6 bases, leaving 6 bases not matched to a gene.

The CDR3 coding sequence is TGCAGTGCTAGAGATTGGAGGACTAGCGGGGACACAGATACGCAGTATTTT. This encodes CSARDWRTSGDTDTQYF. This chain connects TRBV20-1 to TRBJ2-3; 12 bases fit TRBD2. J gave up 2 bases and V 0 bases, and 6 bases lay outside the gene matches. Germline V gene sequence: CDR1 DFQATT, CDR2 SNEGSKA (reference sequence). The CDR3 totals 17 residues.

This clonotype appeared many times. This chain connects TRBV20-1 to TRBJ1-5, with a weak D call TRBD1 (5 bases). This CDR3 spans 14 amino acids. V was pared by 6 bases and J by 1 base, with 13 bases between. Germline lookup yields CDR1 DFQATT and CDR2 SNEGSKA (reference sequence). The CDR3 loop is CSARAGSSNQPQHF. In DNA, the CDR3 is TGCAGTGCGAGGGCAGGGTCGAGCAATCAGCCCCAGCATTTT.

This clonotype has ten or more counts. V is TRBV25-1 and J is TRBJ1-5; D possibly corresponds to TRBD1 (5 bases). The CDR3 totals 12 residues. V was cut by 5 bases and J by 7 bases, with 9 bases left in between. CDR1 is MGHDK, CDR2 SYGVNS, per germline. Here the CDR3 DNA reads TGTGCCAGCAGTCAGGGAGGACAGCCCCAGCATTTT. Protein product: CASSQGGQPQHF.

This clonotype showed up many times. The rearrangement links TRBV3-1 to TRBJ2-4, with a tentative D call TRBD2 (5 bases). Germline V gene lookup returns CDR1 LGHDT and CDR2 YNNKEL (reference sequence). Trimming took off 0 bases at V and 0 bases at J, with 15 bases between the two ends. This CDR3 is built from 18 residues. As DNA, the CDR3 is TGTGCCAGCAGCCAAGATCCTCCGGGGAGCCTAGCCAAAAACATTCAGTACTTC. Its translation is CASSQDPPGSLAKNIQYF.

This clonotype was observed at least ten times. The chain is built from TRBV5-1 and TRBJ2-6; 7 bases agree with TRBD2. This CDR3 has 18 residues. V was pared by 4 bases and J by 2 bases, with 12 bases of the junction left unmatched. Germline V gene data show CDR1 as SGHRS and CDR2 as YFSETQ. This chain's CDR3 is CASSPWGGGTAGANVLTF. In nucleotides, the CDR3 is TGCGCCAGCAGCCCCTGGGGGGGAGGGACTGCTGGGGCCAACGTCCTGACTTTC.

Details on this clonotype: This could be a read error, since a much larger clone is one nucleotide away. The chain has TRBV28 and TRBJ1-2; 7 bases fit TRBD1. Germline loops: CDR1 MDHEN, CDR2 SYDVKM. CDR3 size: 14 residues. CDR3 sequence: CASSLYRGGYGYAF. The DNA for the CDR3 is TGTGCCAGCAGTTTATACAGGGGAGGCTATGGCTACGCCTTC.

This clonotype was observed many times. This chain links TRBV27 with TRBJ2-7; D possibly corresponds to TRBD2 (5 bases). The CDR3 consists of 13 residues. Trimming shortened V by 5 bases and J by 4 bases, and 12 bases separated the two germline ends. Germline CDR1 is MNHEY and CDR2 is SMNVEV (reference sequence). CDR3 sequence reads: CASSPSSGYEQYF. The CDR3 nucleotides read TGTGCCAGCAGTCCAAGCTCGGGATACGAGCAGTACTTC.

This clonotype was counted many times. The chain recombines TRBV12-3 or TRBV12-4 with TRBJ2-2; D is unclear. The CDR3 totals 12 residues. Trimming removed 6 bases at V and 4 bases at J, with 6 bases between. Here the CDR3 DNA reads TGTGCCAGCAGCGACCTCACCGGGGAGCTGTTTTTT. Amino acid sequence: CASSDLTGELFF.

The table lists this clonotype with many counts. The chain recombines TRBV5-1 with TRBJ2-2; 8 nucleotides match TRBD1. The CDR3 is made up of 15 amino acids. Germline V gene data show CDR1 as SGHRS and CDR2 as YFSETQ. The ends lost 0 bases at V and 6 bases at J; junction bases unmatched: 4. The CDR3 DNA sequence: TGCGCCAGCAGCTTGGGGGACAGGTCGGCCGGGGAGCTGTTTTTT. Protein sequence: CASSLGDRSAGELFF. Complete variable domain (other parts from reference TRBV5-1 and TRBJ2-2): KAGVTQTPRYLIKTRGQQVTLSCSPISGHRSVSWYQQTPGQGLQFLFEYFSETQRNKGNFPGRFSGRQFSNSRSEMNVSTLELGDSALYLCASSLGDRSAGELFFGEGSRLTVL.

The genes are TRBV27 and TRBJ2-7; 7 bases are shared with TRBD1. The V gene end was trimmed by 2 bases and the J gene end by 4 bases; junction bases not matched to a gene: 8. The germline CDR1 and CDR2 sequences are MNHEY and SMNVEV (reference sequence). CDR3 length: 15 residues. The CDR3 DNA reads TGTGCCAGCAGTTTAGGGACAGACTCACTTTACGAGCAGTACTTC. Protein product: CASSLGTDSLYEQYF.

This clonotype was seen many times. This chain uses TRBV27 with TRBJ2-1; TRBD1 might be the D (6 bases). In germline, CDR1 is MNHEY, CDR2 SMNVEV (reference sequence). V was trimmed by 8 bases and J by 4 bases, leaving 18 bases between them. The CDR3 consists of 15 residues. The CDR3 DNA reads TGTGCCAGCCAGGGCCGCAGGACAGATTACAATGAGCAGTTCTTC. Amino acid sequence: CASQGRRTDYNEQFF.